This passage covers 28 T cell receptor beta chains from one sample sequenced in a study of tumour-infiltrating T cells in Burkitt lymphoma. Assay used: immunoSEQ multiplex PCR; TCRdb lists only in-frame clones, some missing. There are approximately 15,000 clones in the sample; 70% to 80% occur only once, and 2.1% lies in the top ten. The sequencing input was tumor tissue. The receptors stem from a human donor with diffuse large B-cell lymphoma.

This clone showed up just a few times. J is TRBJ2-7 and V is TRBV28; possibly TRBD1 for D (5 bases). This CDR3 contains 16 residues. Trimming took off 3 bases at V and 5 bases at J, with 20 bases between the two ends. The germline V gene has CDR1 MDHEN and CDR2 SYDVKM. The CDR3 loop reads CASSFRVGARADEQYF. The CDR3 DNA reads as TGTGCCAGCAGTTTCCGTGTTGGGGCAAGGGCTGACGAGCAGTACTTC.

The CDR3 loop is CASSPPPKETQYF. In nucleotides, the CDR3 is TGTGCCAGCTCACCACCCCCTAAAGAGACCCAGTACTTC. The chain couples TRBV18 to TRBJ2-5; D remains ambiguous. V lost 0 bases, J lost 3 bases, and 5 bases lay in between. The CDR3 has 13 residues. Germline V gene data show CDR1 as KGHSH and CDR2 as LQKENI.

Written as DNA, the CDR3 is TGTGCCAGTAGTATCTTGGACAGCTATGGCTACACCTTC. Translating it yields CASSILDSYGYTF. V and J are TRBV19 and TRBJ1-2, with D possibly matching TRBD1 (6 bases). V shed 3 bases and J shed 4 bases, with 9 bases lying between them. Looked up from germline, CDR1 is LNHDA and CDR2 is SQIVND (reference sequence). The CDR3 loop spans 13 amino acids. Together with reference TRBV19 and TRBJ1-2, the CDR3 gives the full variable domain: DGGITQSPKYLFRKEGQNVTLSCEQNLNHDAMYWYRQDPGQGLRLIYYSQIVNDFQKGDIAEGYSVSREKKESFPLTVTSAQKNPTAFYLCASSILDSYGYTFGSGTRLTVV.

This clone was found a few times. The chain couples TRBV19 to TRBJ1-5; a weak D match, TRBD1 (6 bases). Germline assignment: CDR1 LNHDA and CDR2 SQIVND (reference sequence). With 8 bases removed from V and 7 bases from J, the gap between germline ends came to 18 bases. The CDR3 covers 14 residues. The CDR3 loop reads CASSHGGAGQPQHF. CDR3 DNA: TGTGCCAGTTCCCATGGGGGCGCCGGGCAGCCCCAGCATTTT. The entire variable domain, with the rest obtained from reference TRBV19 and TRBJ1-5, is as follows: DGGITQSPKYLFRKEGQNVTLSCEQNLNHDAMYWYRQDPGQGLRLIYYSQIVNDFQKGDIAEGYSVSREKKESFPLTVTSAQKNPTAFYLCASSHGGAGQPQHFGDGTRLSIL.

This sequence joins TRBV10-3 and TRBJ1-5; D is perhaps TRBD1 (6 bases). V was clipped by 3 bases and J by 0 bases, with 9 bases between them. The CDR3 runs 15 residues. The V gene's germline CDR1 is ENHRY and CDR2 SYGVKD. The CDR3 is CAISEKGGSNQPQHF. DNA for the CDR3: TGTGCCATCAGTGAAAAAGGGGGTAGCAATCAGCCCCAGCATTTT.

CDR3 nucleotide sequence: TGTGCCAGCAGCTTCCCAGGGACAGCCTACGAGCAGTACTTC. Protein product: CASSFPGTAYEQYF. The chain is built from TRBV5-5 and TRBJ2-7; 7 positions match TRBD1. CDR3 length equals 14 residues. Germline values: CDR1 SGHKS, CDR2 YYEKEE (reference sequence). V gave up 2 bases and J gave up 2 bases; unmatched junction bases: 4.

The chain's CDR3 is CASSVGGNSYGYTF. CDR3 nucleotide sequence: TGTGCCAGCAGCGTAGGGGGAAACTCTTATGGCTACACCTTC. The chain couples TRBV9 to TRBJ1-2; the D is unclear. Germline CDR1 is SGDLS and CDR2 is YYNGEE. V gave up 0 bases and J gave up 5 bases, with 11 bases separating them. This CDR3 has 14 residues.

The chain uses TRBV9 and TRBJ1-2, with D unresolved. Trimming cost V 3 bases and J 2 bases, with 8 bases left between them. CDR1 and CDR2 from the germline V gene are SGDLS and YYNGEE. The CDR3 has 13 amino acids. The CDR3 DNA reads as TGTGCCAGCAGCGACCCTACGAACTATGGCTACACCTTC. Its translation: CASSDPTNYGYTF. The full variable domain, in which reference TRBV9 and TRBJ1-2 provide the parts outside the CDR3, is DSGVTQTPKHLITATGQRVTLRCSPRSGDLSVYWYQQSLDQGLQFLIQYYNGEERAKGNILERFSAQQFPDLHSELNLSSLELGDSALYFCASSDPTNYGYTFGSGTRLTVV.

The chain has TRBV10-3 and TRBJ1-3, with a possible D match to TRBD1 (6 bases). Germline loops: CDR1 ENHRY, CDR2 SYGVKD. Trimming stripped 10 bases from V and 0 bases from J, with 13 bases between. The CDR3 is 14 residues long. CDR3 coding DNA: TGTGCCAGCCTAGAACAGGGCTCTGGAAACACCATATATTTT. The encoded protein is CASLEQGSGNTIYF.

The gene calls are TRBV4-3 and TRBJ2-5; a weak D match, TRBD2 (6 bases). Germline assignment: CDR1 LGHNA and CDR2 YSLEER. Trimming left V 3 bases short and J 2 bases short, with 22 bases between. CDR3 length: 18 residues. CDR3 bases: TGCGCCAGCAGCCAGGGTCGCTGGGATAGCGGAAGACAAGAGACCCAGTACTTC. Its translation: CASSQGRWDSGRQETQYF.

The rearrangement joins TRBV12-5 to TRBJ1-1; the match to TRBD1 covers 7 bases. V gave up 0 bases and J gave up 3 bases; unmatched junction bases: 10. CDR3 length equals 17 residues. Per germline, CDR1 LGHNT and CDR2 FRNRAP. The CDR3 nucleotides are TGTGCTAGTGGTTTGGTATTAACAGGGGCCCCGTACACTGAAGCTTTCTTT. It specifies CASGLVLTGAPYTEAFF.

The chain couples TRBV7-8 to TRBJ1-2, with no clear D. The CDR3 covers 13 residues. Trimming took off 1 base at V and 4 bases at J, with 7 bases between the two ends. Germline V CDR1 and CDR2: SGHVS, FQNEAQ. CDR3 coding DNA: TGTGCCAGCAGCTTAGAAGCCTTCTATGGCTACACCTTC. It is translated as CASSLEAFYGYTF.

V usage is TRBV6-1 and J usage is TRBJ2-2; possible D gene TRBD2, 6 bases. Germline-derived CDR1 and CDR2 are MNHNS and SASEGT. Trimming cost V 6 bases and J 8 bases, with 16 bases left between them. The CDR3 loop spans 14 amino acids. As DNA, the CDR3 is TGTGCCAGCAGGACTAGTGCTTACCCTGGGGAGCTGTTTTTT. It codes for CASRTSAYPGELFF.

This chain connects TRBV5-1 to TRBJ2-6; D is undetermined. CDR1 is SGHRS, CDR2 YFSETQ, per germline. CDR3 length: 13 amino acids. Trimming cost V 0 bases and J 11 bases, with 9 bases left between them. The CDR3 sequence: CASSLDGAYVLTF. CDR3 nucleotides: TGCGCCAGCAGCTTGGATGGTGCGTACGTCCTGACTTTC.

The rearrangement uses TRBV7-8 and TRBJ1-2; tentatively, D is TRBD1 (6 bases). The germline gives CDR1 SGHVS, CDR2 FQNEAQ. The CDR3 is made up of 14 amino acids. Trimming shortened V by 1 base and J by 2 bases, and 8 bases separated the two germline ends. CDR3 sequence: CASSLVRGNYGYTF. The CDR3 coding sequence is TGTGCCAGCAGCTTAGTCAGGGGAAACTATGGCTACACCTTC.

The chain links TRBV6-5 to TRBJ1-2; D is ambiguous. Trimming pared 0 bases from V and 5 bases from J, leaving 16 bases between. The CDR3 runs 16 residues. Germline CDR1 and CDR2: MNHEY and SVGAGI. The CDR3 DNA reads as TGTGCCAGCAGTTACTCTCAGGTCGCCGTTCGGTATGGCTACACCTTC. Amino acids: CASSYSQVAVRYGYTF.

The chain is built from TRBV7-7 and TRBJ1-6; D is uncertain. The CDR3 is 13 amino acids. Germline CDR1 and CDR2: SSHAT and FNYEAQ (reference sequence). The CDR3 region has the DNA TGTGCTACCCAAGAGGGATATAATTCACCCCTCCACTTT. Its protein is CATQEGYNSPLHF.

Only one count was recorded for this clone. The chain joins TRBV29-1 to TRBJ2-1, with D possibly matching TRBD1 (5 bases). The V and J ends lost 3 bases and 3 bases respectively, with 6 bases between them. The CDR3 is made up of 12 amino acids. The germline CDR1 and CDR2 sequences are SQVTM and ANQGSEA. CDR3 in amino acids: CSVEQGYNEQFF. Here the CDR3 DNA reads TGCAGCGTTGAGCAGGGCTACAATGAGCAGTTCTTC.

The V gene is TRBV9, the J gene TRBJ2-7; D is undetermined. Germline V gene lookup returns CDR1 SGDLS and CDR2 YYNGEE. This CDR3 is 12 amino acids long. V lost 4 bases and J lost 6, with 11 bases in between. This CDR3 reads CASSQEWGEQYF. As DNA, the CDR3 is TGTGCCAGCAGCCAAGAGTGGGGCGAGCAGTACTTC. The full variable domain, its missing parts supplied by reference TRBV9 and TRBJ2-7, is DSGVTQTPKHLITATGQRVTLRCSPRSGDLSVYWYQQSLDQGLQFLIQYYNGEERAKGNILERFSAQQFPDLHSELNLSSLELGDSALYFCASSQEWGEQYFGPGTRLTVT.

This clone was detected a few times. The chain joins TRBV7-2 to TRBJ1-5; 9 bases line up with TRBD1. Germline CDR1 reads SGHTA; CDR2 reads FQGNSA. Trimming removed 5 bases from V and 6 bases from J; junction bases left unmatched: 5. There are 14 residues in the CDR3. DNA for the CDR3: TGTGCCAGCAGCCTCGACAGGGGGGGTCAGCCCCAGCATTTT. Its translation: CASSLDRGGQPQHF. Filled out from reference TRBV7-2 and TRBJ1-5, the complete variable domain reads GAGVSQSPSNKVTEKGKDVELRCDPISGHTALYWYRQSLGQGLEFLIYFQGNSAPDKSGLPSDRFSAERTGGSVSTLTIQRTQQEDSAVYLCASSLDRGGQPQHFGDGTRLSIL.

Only one count was recorded for this clone. The rearrangement links TRBV6-6 to TRBJ1-1, with 9 bases matching TRBD1. Trimming at V came to 0 bases and at J to 4 bases, leaving 0 bases not matched to a gene. The CDR3 runs 14 residues. The germline CDR1 and CDR2 sequences are MNHNY and SVGAGI (reference sequence). The CDR3 region is CASSYSTGGTEAFF. As DNA, the CDR3 is TGTGCCAGCAGTTACTCGACAGGGGGCACTGAAGCTTTCTTT.

The chain combines TRBV29-1 with TRBJ1-1; D is perhaps TRBD1 (5 bases). The length of the CDR3 is 12 residues. Germline V CDR1 and CDR2: SQVTM, ANQGSEA. Trimming removed 5 bases from V and 0 bases from J, with 7 bases in between. CDR3 bases: TGCAGCGTTAAGGGGATGAACACTGAAGCTTTCTTT. Translating it yields CSVKGMNTEAFF.

The V call is TRBV29-1, the J call TRBJ1-2, with a possible D match to TRBD1 (5 bases). The CDR3 length is 14 residues. Germline assignment: CDR1 SQVTM and CDR2 ANQGSEA. Trimming took off 2 bases at V and 2 bases at J, with 12 bases between the two ends. CDR3: CSVESRAGNYGYTF. Here the CDR3 DNA reads TGCAGCGTTGAATCGAGGGCAGGGAACTATGGCTACACCTTC. Looking up the rest from reference TRBV29-1 and TRBJ1-2 gives the full variable domain: SAVISQKPSRDICQRGTSLTIQCQVDSQVTMMFWYRQQPGQSLTLIATANQGSEATYESGFVIDKFPISRPNLTFSTLTVSNMSPEDSSIYLCSVESRAGNYGYTFGSGTRLTVV.

The rearrangement links TRBV2 to TRBJ1-2; D perhaps matches TRBD1 (5 bases). Germline V CDR1 and CDR2: SNHLY, FYNNEI. Trimming cost V 7 bases and J 4 bases, with 16 bases left between them. The CDR3 loop spans 14 amino acids. The CDR3 sequence is CASTEDAGGYGYTF. DNA for the CDR3: TGTGCCAGCACCGAAGATGCGGGGGGCTATGGCTACACCTTC.

The V gene is TRBV7-2, the J gene TRBJ2-7; 9 bases agree with TRBD1. The CDR3 is 16 amino acids. V trimming: 5 bases; J trimming: 2 bases; junction bases outside the gene matches: 10. Germline CDR1 is SGHTA and CDR2 is FQGNSA. CDR3 region: CASSPQGGQGAYEQYF. DNA for the CDR3: TGTGCCAGCAGCCCGCAAGGGGGACAGGGCGCCTACGAGCAGTACTTC.

The chain joins TRBV19 to TRBJ1-4; D call uncertain. The V gene lost 5 bases and the J gene lost 15 bases, with 19 bases spanning the gap. The CDR3 has 13 amino acids. The germline CDR1 and CDR2 sequences are LNHDA and SQIVND (reference sequence). CDR3 in amino acids: CASSLLSGPALFF. The CDR3 DNA reads TGTGCCAGTAGTCTCCTCTCCGGGCCCGCCTTGTTTTTT.

The rearrangement joins TRBV7-8 to TRBJ2-7; maybe TRBD2 (6 bases). The CDR3 runs to 14 residues. Deletions cut 3 bases from V and 1 base from J, with 10 bases between. Germline V gives CDR1 SGHVS, CDR2 FQNEAQ. CDR3 in amino acids: CASSLVSGSYEQYF. The CDR3 bases are TGTGCCAGCAGCTTGGTGAGCGGGTCCTACGAGCAGTACTTC.

This clone was counted once. This chain links TRBV2 with TRBJ1-1, with D perhaps matching TRBD1 (5 bases). With 2 bases removed from V and 0 bases from J, the gap between germline ends came to 13 bases. Germline V gene lookup returns CDR1 SNHLY and CDR2 FYNNEI. This CDR3 contains 16 residues. The CDR3 nucleotides read TGTGCCAGCAGTGAATTAGGGGCAGAAATGAACACTGAAGCTTTCTTT. It yields the protein CASSELGAEMNTEAFF.